These T cell receptor beta chains were read from a single sample in a study of naive and memory T cell subsets. MiXCR, run by TCRdb on the UMI-ligation and nested PCR reads, gives a single entry per CDR3 protein. The data show around 160,000 distinct CDR3 sequences, about 15% seen once. The sample comprised naive CD4+ T cells from blood. The receptors shown here come from a human donor in good health. CDR3s include the opening cysteine and the closing phenylalanine or tryptophan. D genes are given only for firm matches.

V: TRBV29-1
J: TRBJ1-1
D: -
CDR3: CSVRDDPLMNTEAFF

V: TRBV10-3
J: TRBJ1-3
D: -
CDR3: CAISESKTEGNTIYF

V: TRBV28
J: TRBJ2-7
D: -
CDR3: CASSLYSRLTRSSYEQYF

V: TRBV25-1
J: TRBJ1-5
D: -
CDR3: CARGGGRNQPQHF

V: TRBV27
J: TRBJ1-5
D: TRBD1
CDR3: CASSFYPGQGDQPQHF

V: TRBV4-3
J: TRBJ2-7
D: TRBD1
CDR3: CASSQDGQGGNYEQYF

V: TRBV7-2
J: TRBJ2-7
D: TRBD2
CDR3: CASSLGLASYEQYF

V: TRBV4-1
J: TRBJ1-1
D: -
CDR3: CASSQGVGGNTEAFF

V: TRBV12-3/TRBV12-4
J: TRBJ1-5
D: -
CDR3: CASSPGAGDNQPQHF

V: TRBV13
J: TRBJ2-6
D: -
CDR3: CASSFRANVLTF

V: TRBV5-1
J: TRBJ2-3
D: -
CDR3: CASRPGVVGVGSDTQYF

V: TRBV2
J: TRBJ1-2
D: -
CDR3: CVKGGNYGYTF

V: TRBV12-5
J: TRBJ2-7
D: TRBD1
CDR3: CASGSSTGAEQYF

V: TRBV29-1
J: TRBJ1-2
D: -
CDR3: CSVVPYSWGYTF

V: TRBV5-1
J: TRBJ2-1
D: TRBD2
CDR3: CASSLVGSGRADFDNEQFF

V: TRBV12-3/TRBV12-4
J: TRBJ2-3
D: TRBD2
CDR3: CASSLTSGTGTDTQYF

V: TRBV5-1
J: TRBJ2-1
D: TRBD2
CDR3: CASSIGTSGDNEQFF

V: TRBV11-2
J: TRBJ2-2
D: -
CDR3: CASSLGGDTNTGELFF

V: TRBV6-2/TRBV6-3
J: TRBJ2-5
D: -
CDR3: CASSYSGFSETQYF

V: TRBV5-1
J: TRBJ1-2
D: -
CDR3: CASSLSGVLSNGYTF

V: TRBV7-2
J: TRBJ2-7
D: TRBD2
CDR3: CASSSRGRGGRAYEQYF

V: TRBV11-2
J: TRBJ2-1
D: TRBD2
CDR3: CASSLGMSLAENYNEQFF

V: TRBV29-1
J: TRBJ1-1
D: -
CDR3: CSVDGGSGTEAFF

V: TRBV12-3/TRBV12-4
J: TRBJ2-3
D: TRBD2
CDR3: CASSLHPGTTQQYF

V: TRBV3-1
J: TRBJ2-7
D: -
CDR3: CASSPPGTYEQYF

V: TRBV29-1
J: TRBJ2-3
D: -
CDR3: CSVDGQGSDTQYF

V: TRBV11-2
J: TRBJ2-3
D: -
CDR3: CASSLVGASTDTQYF

V: TRBV6-2/TRBV6-3
J: TRBJ2-5
D: -
CDR3: CASTKIGQQETQYF

V: TRBV2
J: TRBJ1-4
D: -
CDR3: CASRRASTNEKLFF

V: TRBV11-1
J: TRBJ2-1
D: TRBD2
CDR3: CASSLARTGTSGNNEQFF

V: TRBV5-1
J: TRBJ1-4
D: -
CDR3: CASSLEQSTNEKLFF

V: TRBV4-3
J: TRBJ1-4
D: -
CDR3: CASSHTEFWTATNEKLFF

V: TRBV2
J: TRBJ2-1
D: -
CDR3: CASSEPGSGPYNEQFF

V: TRBV6-5
J: TRBJ2-5
D: TRBD2
CDR3: CASSYSTSGRETQYF

V: TRBV7-6
J: TRBJ2-2
D: TRBD1
CDR3: CASSSGQGNTGELFF

V: TRBV6-4
J: TRBJ2-3
D: -
CDR3: CASSVVGVTDTQYF

V: TRBV12-3/TRBV12-4
J: TRBJ1-2
D: TRBD1
CDR3: CASSFGQGGTYGYTF

V: TRBV6-5
J: TRBJ1-2
D: -
CDR3: CASSYGGGGGYGYTF

V: TRBV5-1
J: TRBJ2-5
D: -
CDR3: CASSLGGILQETQYF

V: TRBV19
J: TRBJ2-1
D: -
CDR3: CASSIDGDAHNEQFF

V: TRBV7-9
J: TRBJ1-4
D: TRBD1
CDR3: CASSPRQGPEKLFF

V: TRBV7-2
J: TRBJ2-2
D: TRBD2
CDR3: CASSLARPSGYTGELFF

V: TRBV30
J: TRBJ2-2
D: -
CDR3: CAWSLQVEYSNTGELFF

V: TRBV7-2
J: TRBJ2-3
D: -
CDR3: CASTDPTDTQYF

V: TRBV6-6
J: TRBJ2-7
D: TRBD2
CDR3: CASSYSRSGGRVYEQYF

V: TRBV7-9
J: TRBJ2-3
D: -
CDR3: CASSLQRGSGTQYF

V: TRBV4-1
J: TRBJ2-1
D: -
CDR3: CASSPQVRGEQFF

V: TRBV20-1
J: TRBJ2-3
D: TRBD2
CDR3: CSATSANTDTQYF

V: TRBV27
J: TRBJ2-1
D: TRBD2
CDR3: CATAGIAGVAYNEQFF

V: TRBV10-1
J: TRBJ2-1
D: -
CDR3: CASSGGGSYNEQFF

V: TRBV7-6
J: TRBJ2-6
D: -
CDR3: CASSLLGPTGANVLTF

V: TRBV4-3
J: TRBJ2-1
D: -
CDR3: CASSPYPGDNEQFF

V: TRBV7-9
J: TRBJ1-1
D: -
CDR3: CASSLAGRSTEAFF

V: TRBV27
J: TRBJ2-1
D: TRBD2
CDR3: CASSTATSGHSYNEQFF

V: TRBV12-3/TRBV12-4
J: TRBJ2-7
D: -
CDR3: CASSLLSSYEQYF

V: TRBV10-3
J: TRBJ2-1
D: -
CDR3: CAISNNPPGLALGQFF

V: TRBV3-1
J: TRBJ2-1
D: -
CDR3: CASSNWAAYNEQFF